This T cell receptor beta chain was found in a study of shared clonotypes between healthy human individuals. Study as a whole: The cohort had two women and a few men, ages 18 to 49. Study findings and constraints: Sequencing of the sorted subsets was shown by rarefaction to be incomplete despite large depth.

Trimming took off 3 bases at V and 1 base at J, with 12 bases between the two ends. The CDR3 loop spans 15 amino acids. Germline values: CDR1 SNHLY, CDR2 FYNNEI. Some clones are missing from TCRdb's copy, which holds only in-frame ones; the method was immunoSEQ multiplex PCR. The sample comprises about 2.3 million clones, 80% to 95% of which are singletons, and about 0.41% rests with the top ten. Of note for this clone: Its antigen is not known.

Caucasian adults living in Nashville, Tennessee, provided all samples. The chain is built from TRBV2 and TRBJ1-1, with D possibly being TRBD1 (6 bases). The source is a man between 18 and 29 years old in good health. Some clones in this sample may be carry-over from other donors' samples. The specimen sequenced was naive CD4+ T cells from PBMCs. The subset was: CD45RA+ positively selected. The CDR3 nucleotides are TGTGCCAGCAGTGATCTCGGGGGGGCGAACACTGAAGCTTTCTTT. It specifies CASSDLGGANTEAFF.